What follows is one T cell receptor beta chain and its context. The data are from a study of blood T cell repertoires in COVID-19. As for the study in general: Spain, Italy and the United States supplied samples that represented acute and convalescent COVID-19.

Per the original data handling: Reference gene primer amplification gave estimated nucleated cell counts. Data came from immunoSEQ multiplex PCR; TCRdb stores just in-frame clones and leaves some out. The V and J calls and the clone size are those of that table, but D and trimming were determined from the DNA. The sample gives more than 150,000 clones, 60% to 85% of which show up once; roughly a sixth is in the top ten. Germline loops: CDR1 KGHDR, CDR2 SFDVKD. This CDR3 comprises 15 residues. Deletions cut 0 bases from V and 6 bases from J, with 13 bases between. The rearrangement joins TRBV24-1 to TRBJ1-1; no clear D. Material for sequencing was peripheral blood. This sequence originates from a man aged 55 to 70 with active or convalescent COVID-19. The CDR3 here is CATSDLGRCGSEAFF. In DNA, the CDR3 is TGTGCCACCAGTGATTTGGGGCGGTGCGGGTCTGAAGCTTTCTTT.